This is a list of T cell receptor beta chains from one sample in a study of human T cells and chemical hapten exposure. Via MiXCR, TCRdb re-called the RACE reads, giving one row per CDR3 protein. The sample contains a few hundred thousand distinct CDR3 sequences, around 6% of which appear only once. Source: whole blood, taken in connection with sensitization to the hapten diphenylcyclopropenone (DPC). The receptors here all came from a woman younger than 35 with alopecia areata. Some clones in this sample may be carry-over from other donors' samples. Both conserved end residues are part of each CDR3. D genes are given only for firm matches. The size entry is marked missing in some rows and otherwise reads once, few, many or a size class.

>TRBJ2-7|TRBV20-1|TRBD1|NA
CSAAGTGLHEQYF
TGCAGTGCTGCCGGGACAGGGCTTCACGAGCAGTACTTC
>TRBJ1-5|TRBV3-1|NA|few
CASSQGPANSNQPQHF
TGTGCCAGCAGCCAGGGTCCGGCAAATAGCAATCAGCCCCAGCATTTT
>TRBJ2-5|TRBV12-3/TRBV12-4|NA|many
CASSLGQMETQYF
TGTGCCAGCAGCCTAGGACAGATGGAGACCCAGTACTTC
>TRBJ1-6|TRBV14|NA|many
CASSQGTVNSPLHF
TGTGCCAGCAGCCAAGGGACAGTGAATTCACCCCTCCACTTT
>TRBJ2-7|TRBV28|TRBD2|few
CASSLRRLAGGPTITYEQYF
TGTGCCAGCAGTTTAAGACGGCTAGCGGGGGGGCCTACAATCACCTACGAGCAGTACTTC
>TRBJ2-1|TRBV18|TRBD2|many
CASSTQIAGDNEQFF
TGTGCCAGCTCAACTCAAATAGCGGGGGACAATGAGCAGTTCTTC
>TRBJ1-2|TRBV7-9|TRBD1|NA
CASNGQGVDGYTF
TGTGCCAGTAATGGACAGGGTGTGGATGGCTACACCTTC
>TRBJ1-2|TRBV28|TRBD1|many
CASSWTGGAWYGYTF
TGTGCCAGCAGTTGGACAGGGGGCGCCTGGTATGGCTACACCTTC
>TRBJ2-1|TRBV12-3/TRBV12-4|NA|many
CASSSNNEQFF
TGTGCCAGCAGCTCTAACAATGAGCAGTTCTTC
>TRBJ2-5|TRBV5-6|NA|few
CASSLNSGGGETQYF
TGTGCCAGCAGCTTGAATTCTGGCGGTGGGGAGACCCAGTACTTC
>TRBJ1-1|TRBV6-1|NA|many
CASSESQDSATEAFF
TGTGCCAGCAGTGAATCCCAGGACAGTGCCACTGAAGCTTTCTTT
>TRBJ1-5|TRBV6-5|NA|many
CASSYRGGGNQPQHF
TGTGCCAGCAGTTACAGGGGGGGCGGGAATCAGCCCCAGCATTTT